This entry concerns a single T cell receptor (beta chain). This table comes from immunoSEQ multiplex PCR, and its TCRdb copy is limited to in-frame clones, with some not included. There are about 2,500,000 clones in the sample; around 90% occur only once, and roughly 0.14% lies in the top ten. Germline loops: CDR1 LNHDA, CDR2 SQIVND (reference sequence). The CDR3 has 16 amino acids. V was clipped by 3 bases and J by 0 bases; unmatched bases: 6. This specimen belongs to a study of shared clonotypes between healthy human individuals. The source material was naive CD4+ T cells sorted from blood. Subset reported: CD45RA+ positively selected. The sequence derives from a man younger than 35 in good health. V usage is TRBV19 and J usage is TRBJ2-3; TRBD1 agrees at 7 bases. CDR3 sequence (DNA): TGTGCCAGTAGTATTCGGACAGGACGAAGCACAGATACGCAGTATTTT. Amino acids: CASSIRTGRSTDTQYF.